These 18 T cell receptor beta chains came from one sample sequenced in a study of T cell changes during pregnancy in multiple sclerosis. Sequenced by immunoSEQ multiplex PCR; TCRdb stores in-frame clones only, minus some. The sample consists of fewer than 65,000 clones, 91% of them appearing once. Source: peripheral blood, taken in the third trimester of pregnancy. These receptors were taken from a female donor in good health, enrolled as a control in a pregnancy study.

The V and J genes are TRBV19 and TRBJ2-7; 8 nucleotides line up with TRBD1. This CDR3 is built from 13 residues. Per the germline V gene, CDR1 is LNHDA and CDR2 is SQIVND (reference sequence). With V trimmed by 6 bases and J by 2 bases, 3 bases remained unmatched. The CDR3 region has the DNA TGTGCCAGTAGAGGGACAGGCCCCTACGAGCAGTACTTC. Protein sequence: CASRGTGPYEQYF.

V usage is TRBV2 and J usage is TRBJ1-4; D gene unclear. This CDR3 has 16 residues. V was shortened by 0 bases and J by 1 base, with 9 bases between the two germline ends. Per germline, CDR1 SNHLY and CDR2 FYNNEI. The CDR3 protein is CASSEARRGTNEKLFF. CDR3 bases: TGTGCCAGCAGTGAAGCGCGTCGCGGAACTAATGAAAAACTGTTTTTT.

The chain has TRBV6-1 and TRBJ2-1; 11 bases fit TRBD2. CDR1 MNHNS and CDR2 SASEGT come from the germline V gene. Trimming cost V 9 bases and J 8 bases; bases outside gene matches: 12. The CDR3 sequence is 15 residues long. The CDR3 DNA reads as TGTGCCAGTAGCTTAGCGGGGGGGCCTAACGATGAGCAGTTCTTC. This sequence encodes CASSLAGGPNDEQFF.

CDR3 in DNA: TGTGCCAGCACCCGGACAGGGGGGCTCTACGAGCAGTACTTC. This sequence encodes CASTRTGGLYEQYF. This chain uses TRBV2 with TRBJ2-7; 10 bases map to TRBD1. V was pared by 7 bases and J by 3 bases, with 6 bases of the junction left unmatched. The CDR3 spans 14 residues. CDR1 and CDR2 from the germline V gene are SNHLY and FYNNEI.

This rearrangement joins TRBV28 to TRBJ1-3; tentative D call: TRBD1 (6 bases). CDR1 is MDHEN, CDR2 SYDVKM, per germline. CDR3 length equals 15 residues. V shed 5 bases and J shed 0 bases, with 11 bases lying between them. DNA for the CDR3: TGTGCCAGCAGTCCATTGGACAGCTCTGGAAACACCATATATTTT. Protein: CASSPLDSSGNTIYF.

The chain employs TRBV7-9 and TRBJ2-1; D possibly corresponds to TRBD1 (6 bases). V lost 8 bases, J lost 9 bases, and 17 bases lay in between. CDR3 size: 13 residues. Looked up from germline, CDR1 is SEHNR and CDR2 is FQNEAQ (reference sequence). CDR3 nucleotides: TGTGCCAGCGTCCAGGGGCCTAGACTTGAGCAGTTCTTC. Translated, it gives CASVQGPRLEQFF.

The gene calls are TRBV7-3 and TRBJ1-1; TRBD1 aligns across 7 bases. The V segment lost 3 bases and the J segment 8 bases; nucleotides outside the gene matches: 9. The CDR3 extends over 14 amino acids. In germline, CDR1 is SGHTA, CDR2 FQGTGA. CDR3 region: CASSFRDRSSEAFF. The CDR3 region has the DNA TGTGCCAGCAGCTTCCGGGACAGATCTTCCGAAGCTTTCTTT. Combining the CDR3 with reference TRBV7-3 and TRBJ1-1 gives the whole variable domain GAGVSQTPSNKVTEKGKYVELRCDPISGHTALYWYRQSLGQGPEFLIYFQGTGAADDSGLPNDRFFAVRPEGSVSTLKIQRTERGDSAVYLCASSFRDRSSEAFFGQGTRLTVV.

The rearrangement links TRBV11-2 to TRBJ1-4; D might be TRBD1 (5 bases). Trimming removed 7 bases from V and 7 bases from J, with 16 bases in between. The length of the CDR3 is 14 residues. CDR1 and CDR2 (germline): SGHAT, FQNNGV. CDR3 sequence reads: CASNPRAGGEKLFF. The DNA for the CDR3 is TGTGCCAGCAACCCCAGGGCCGGCGGTGAAAAACTGTTTTTT.

The chain recombines TRBV5-1 with TRBJ2-5; tentative D call: TRBD1 (8 bases). With 1 base removed from V and 5 bases from J, the gap between germline ends came to 12 bases. CDR3 size: 14 residues. The germline V gene has CDR1 SGHRS and CDR2 YFSETQ. CDR3 bases: TGCGCCAGCAGCTTGACAGGGGGAGGGGAGACCCAGTACTTC. Translating it yields CASSLTGGGETQYF.

This chain uses TRBV7-9 with TRBJ2-1, with TRBD2 as a possible D gene (5 bases). Trimming shortened V by 1 base and J by 7 bases, and 17 bases separated the two germline ends. Germline V CDR1 and CDR2: SEHNR, FQNEAQ (reference sequence). This CDR3 contains 16 residues. The CDR3 sequence is CASSLVKSGPPNEQFF. CDR3 sequence (DNA): TGTGCCAGCAGCTTAGTTAAAAGCGGACCACCAAATGAGCAGTTCTTC.

The chain has TRBV5-4 and TRBJ2-1, with D maybe TRBD2 (5 bases). This CDR3 contains 15 residues. CDR1 is SGHNT and CDR2 is YYREEE in the germline V gene (reference sequence). Trimming took off 0 bases at V and 4 bases at J, with 11 bases between the two ends. This CDR3 reads CASSLDRGWYNEQFF. CDR3 coding DNA: TGTGCCAGCAGCTTGGATCGGGGTTGGTACAATGAGCAGTTCTTC.

The CDR3 loop reads CASSWDRESGELFF. CDR3 DNA: TGCGCCAGCAGCTGGGACAGGGAATCCGGGGAGCTGTTTTTT. The chain employs TRBV4-1 and TRBJ2-2, with 9 bases aligning to TRBD1. CDR3 length: 14 amino acids. Germline lookup yields CDR1 MGHRA and CDR2 YSYEKL. After removal of 5 bases from V and 6 bases from J, the junction contained 4 bases not matched to a gene.

The chain carries TRBV5-1 and TRBJ1-1; no clear D gene. This CDR3 comprises 15 residues. Deletions cut 3 bases from V and 10 bases from J, with 22 bases between. Germline CDR1 reads SGHRS; CDR2 reads YFSETQ. The DNA of the CDR3 is TGCGCCAGCAGCTGGGGTAGTCTGTTGGACTACGGAGCTTTCTTT. Its translation: CASSWGSLLDYGAFF.

V is TRBV5-1 and J is TRBJ2-3, with D unclear. The CDR3 has 15 amino acids. Trimming removed 1 base from V and 0 bases from J, with 9 bases in between. Looked up from germline, CDR1 is SGHRS and CDR2 is YFSETQ. The CDR3 DNA is TGCGCCAGCAGCTTGCAGGCAGCCAGCACAGATACGCAGTATTTT. Translation: CASSLQAASTDTQYF.

The chain uses TRBV9 and TRBJ1-4; D might be TRBD1 (5 bases). Germline-derived CDR1 and CDR2 are SGDLS and YYNGEE. CDR3 size: 16 residues. The ends were cut back, 2 bases at V and 0 bases at J, with 11 bases in the middle. The CDR3 loop reads CASSVTAITTNEKLFF. CDR3 in DNA: TGTGCCAGCAGCGTGACAGCCATTACAACTAATGAAAAACTGTTTTTT.

Of note for this clone: The sample contains more than one DNA sequence encoding this CDR3. The chain joins TRBV5-1 to TRBJ1-6, with D unclear. The CDR3 runs 13 residues. The V and J ends lost 0 bases and 7 bases respectively, with 5 bases between them. Germline V gives CDR1 SGHRS, CDR2 YFSETQ. The chain's CDR3 is CASSLDPNSPLHF. DNA of the CDR3: TGCGCCAGCAGCTTGGATCCGAATTCACCCCTCCACTTT.

The gene calls are TRBV5-1 and TRBJ2-3; 11 nucleotides line up with TRBD2. The CDR3 runs 18 residues. The junction had 11 bases not matched to a gene; V was cut back by 5 bases and J by 0 bases. Looked up from germline, CDR1 is SGHRS and CDR2 is YFSETQ. Here the CDR3 DNA reads TGCGCCAGCAGACAGAAGACTAGCGGGGATACTAGCACAGATACGCAGTATTTT. Its translation is CASRQKTSGDTSTDTQYF.

The chain combines TRBV7-8 with TRBJ2-7; 10 bases are shared with TRBD2. The J segment lost 0 bases and the V segment lost 2 bases, leaving 10 bases of the junction unmatched. The CDR3 extends over 18 amino acids. The germline gives CDR1 SGHVS, CDR2 FQNEAQ. CDR3 sequence (DNA): TGTGCCAGCAGCTTAAGCAGTCTTAGCGGGGGGAGCTCCTACGAGCAGTACTTC. Protein sequence: CASSLSSLSGGSSYEQYF.